This T cell receptor (beta chain) was recovered during a study of T cell clones after liver transplantation. Study overall: TCRbeta sequencing after a pre-transplant mixed lymphocyte reaction identified graft-donor-reactive clones, later tracked in post-transplant blood. Subjects received no induction therapy and standard immunosuppression until randomization at 12-24 months post-transplant.

TCRdb keeps only in-frame clones here, not all; method: immunoSEQ multiplex PCR. The table lists around 97,000 clones, approximately 79% of them singletons. Study-level points and caveats: Circulating graft-donor-reactive CD4 TCRbeta sequences fell significantly post-transplant in 5 of 8 subjects.

J was trimmed by 5 bases and V by 5 bases; bases with no gene match: 14. The CDR3 runs to 17 residues. Germline CDR1 and CDR2: MNHEY and SMNVEV (reference sequence). With respect to this clone: Its antigen is currently unknown.

The sequence was collected from a human patient who received a liver transplant. Some of these T cells may belong to the graft donor. This sample comprised CD4+ T cells from blood, obtained approximately 43 months after liver transplant. The chain is built from TRBV27 and TRBJ2-5; 10 positions agree with TRBD1. The CDR3 sequence: CASSPGTGAFRRETQYF. CDR3 in DNA: TGTGCCAGCAGTCCCGGGACAGGGGCGTTTAGAAGGGAGACCCAGTACTTC.